This T cell receptor (beta chain) came from a study of T cell repertoires in cytomegalovirus infection. Study as a whole: Used in the study were CMV epitopes, some recently identified and HLA-C-restricted, others well-studied and HLA-B-restricted. TCR beta signatures that were public indicated CMV infection and matching HLA type.

The study, taken as a whole, reports: Identification of carriers of CMV plus the relevant HLA was achieved through cumulative public TCR beta family frequency. HLA-C-restricted CMV clonotypes gave the most frequent clonotype in two of eight donors.

TCRdb called the reads again in MiXCR, with one record for every CDR3 protein. The table includes roughly 78,000 distinct CDR3 sequences, around 37% detected once. At least ten counts were recorded for this clonotype. Antigen specificity is unknown. Trimming at V came to 6 bases and at J to 1 base, leaving 4 bases not matched to a gene. Germline CDR1 MNHEY, CDR2 SVGAGI. The CDR3 spans 15 residues. This sequence joins TRBV6-5 and TRBJ2-3; 10 bases are a match to TRBD2. The clonotype originates from a human donor in good health (CMV status not recorded). Some clones in this sample may be carry-over from other donors' samples. The material sequenced was CD8+ T cells from cultured PBMCs, taken from culture after CMV antigen stimulation. The CDR3 is CASRLGLAGTDTQYF. The CDR3 coding sequence is TGTGCCAGCAGACTAGGACTAGCGGGCACAGATACGCAGTATTTT.